This T cell receptor beta chain comes out of a study of cytomegalovirus exposure and HLA in healthy donors. After removal of 3 bases from V and 3 bases from J, the junction contained 2 bases not matched to a gene. The CDR3 is 15 amino acids. CDR1 SGHTA and CDR2 FQGNSA come from the germline V gene. Overall study results and limits: At a 0.05 false discovery rate, a later analysis found some 18,000 TCR beta sequences to be associated with HLA alleles. The study dropped some indistinguishable V segments, TRBV6-2 and TRBV6-3 among them. It is likely that the observed cluster of highly shared sequence variants was a sequencing artifact.

Amplification used 60 Vbeta primers and 13 Jbeta primers. The protocol was immunoSEQ multiplex PCR, while the TCRdb copy is restricted to in-frame clones and leaves out a portion. The sample has about 200,000 clones, 75% to 85% seen once; the top ten hold approximately 0.36%. Concerning this clone itself: The antigen is undetermined.

The specimen was PBMCs. This TCR was sampled from a male donor in good health and CMV-seropositive. This chain uses TRBV7-2 with TRBJ2-5; 12 positions agree with TRBD2. CDR3 DNA sequence: TGTGCCAGCAGCTTCCGGACTAGCGGGGAAGAGACCCAGTACTTC. Amino acids: CASSFRTSGEETQYF.